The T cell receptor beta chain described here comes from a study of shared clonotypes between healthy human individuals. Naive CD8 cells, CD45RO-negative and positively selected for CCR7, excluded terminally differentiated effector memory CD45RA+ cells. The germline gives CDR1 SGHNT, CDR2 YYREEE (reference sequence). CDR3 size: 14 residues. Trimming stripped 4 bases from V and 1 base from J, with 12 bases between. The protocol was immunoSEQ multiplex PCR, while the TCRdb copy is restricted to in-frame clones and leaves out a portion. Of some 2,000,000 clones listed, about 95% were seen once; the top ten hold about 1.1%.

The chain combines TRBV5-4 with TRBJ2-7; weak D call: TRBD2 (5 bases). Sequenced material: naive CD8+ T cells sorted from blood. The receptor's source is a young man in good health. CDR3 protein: CASSPKLDSYEQYF. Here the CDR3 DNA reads TGTGCCAGCAGCCCTAAACTAGATTCCTACGAGCAGTACTTC.